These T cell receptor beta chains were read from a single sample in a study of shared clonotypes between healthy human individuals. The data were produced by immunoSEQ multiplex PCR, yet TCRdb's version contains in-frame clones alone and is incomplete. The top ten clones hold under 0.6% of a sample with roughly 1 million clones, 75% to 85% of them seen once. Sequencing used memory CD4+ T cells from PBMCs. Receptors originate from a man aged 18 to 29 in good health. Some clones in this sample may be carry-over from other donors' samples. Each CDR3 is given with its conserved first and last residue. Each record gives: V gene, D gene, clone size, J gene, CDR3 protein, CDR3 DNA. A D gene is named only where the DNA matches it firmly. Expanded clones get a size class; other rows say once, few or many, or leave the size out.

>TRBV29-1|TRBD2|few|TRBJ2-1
CSVPLTAGYNEQFF
TGCAGCGTCCCCCTGACAGCGGGATACAATGAGCAGTTCTTC
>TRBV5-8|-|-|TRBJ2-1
CASRGEGVNEQFF
TGTGCCAGCAGGGGTGAGGGGGTCAATGAGCAGTTCTTC
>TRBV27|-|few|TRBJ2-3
CASSSSSGHTQYF
TGTGCCAGCAGTTCCTCGTCGGGGCATACGCAGTATTTT
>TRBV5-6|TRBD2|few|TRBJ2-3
CASSLTAGVGDTQYF
TGTGCCAGCAGCCTTACGGCGGGAGTGGGAGATACGCAGTATTTT
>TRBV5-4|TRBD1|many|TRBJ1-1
CASSLASGGNTEAFF
TGTGCCAGCAGCTTGGCTTCAGGGGGGAACACTGAAGCTTTCTTT
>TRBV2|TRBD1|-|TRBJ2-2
CASNRGLGGELFF
TGTGCCAGCAACAGGGGGCTGGGCGGGGAGCTGTTTTTT
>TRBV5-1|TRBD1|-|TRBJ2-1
CASSRGQGPYNEQFF
TGCGCCAGCAGCAGAGGACAGGGCCCCTACAATGAGCAGTTCTTC
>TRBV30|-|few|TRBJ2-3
CAWGRGDTQYF
TGTGCCTGGGGCCGGGGAGATACGCAGTATTTT
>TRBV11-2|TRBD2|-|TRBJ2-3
CASSLLAGTTDTQYF
TGTGCCAGCAGCTTACTAGCGGGAACCACAGATACGCAGTATTTT
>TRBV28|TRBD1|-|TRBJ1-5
CASSLTGQGSRQPQHF
TGTGCCAGCAGCTTAACTGGACAGGGGAGTCGACAGCCCCAGCATTTT
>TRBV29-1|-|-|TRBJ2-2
CSVVNTGELFF
TGCAGCGTTGTAAACACCGGGGAGCTGTTTTTT
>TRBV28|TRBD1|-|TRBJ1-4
CASSYQYRQGSGEKLFF
TGTGCCAGCAGTTACCAATACCGACAGGGGTCGGGTGAAAAACTGTTTTTT
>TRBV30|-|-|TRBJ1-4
CASARSGGEKLFF
TGTGCCTCGGCGCGGAGCGGAGGTGAAAAACTGTTTTTT
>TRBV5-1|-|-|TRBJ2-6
CASSDLIRANVLTF
TGCGCCAGCAGCGACCTTATCCGGGCCAACGTCCTGACTTTC
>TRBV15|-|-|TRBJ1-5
CATSFANQPQHF
TGTGCCACCAGCTTCGCCAATCAGCCCCAGCATTTT
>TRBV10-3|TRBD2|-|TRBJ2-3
CAIRAGTSGGVTQYF
TGTGCCATCAGGGCCGGGACTAGCGGGGGAGTCACGCAGTATTTT
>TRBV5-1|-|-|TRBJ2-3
CASSRSPQASTDTQYF
TGCGCCAGCAGCCGTAGCCCTCAGGCCAGCACAGATACGCAGTATTTT
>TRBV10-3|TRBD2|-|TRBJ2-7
CAISAGTSGPYEQYF
TGTGCCATCAGCGCCGGGACTAGCGGTCCCTACGAGCAGTACTTC
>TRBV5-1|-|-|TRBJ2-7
CASSLGPFYEQYF
TGCGCCAGCAGCTTGGGCCCATTCTACGAGCAGTACTTC
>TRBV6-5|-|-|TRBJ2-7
CASSYVGEQYF
TGTGCCAGCAGTTACGTGGGCGAGCAGTACTTC
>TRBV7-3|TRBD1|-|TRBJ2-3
CASSLSAGQGGDTQYF
TGTGCCAGCAGCTTAAGCGCGGGACAGGGCGGAGATACGCAGTATTTT
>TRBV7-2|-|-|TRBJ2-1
CASSLVVGEAYNEQFF
TGTGCCAGCAGCTTAGTAGTTGGCGAGGCCTACAATGAGCAGTTCTTC
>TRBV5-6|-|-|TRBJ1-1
CASSLGAGRRTEAFF
TGTGCCAGCAGCTTGGGGGCCGGACGACGGACTGAAGCTTTCTTT
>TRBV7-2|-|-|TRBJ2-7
CASSLEGFVNEQYF
TGTGCCAGCAGCTTAGAAGGGTTCGTCAACGAGCAGTACTTC
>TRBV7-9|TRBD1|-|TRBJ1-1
CASSKQTGGNTEAFF
TGTGCCAGCAGTAAACAGACAGGGGGAAACACTGAAGCTTTCTTT
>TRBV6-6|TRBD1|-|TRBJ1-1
CASRMGQGYPEAFF
TGTGCCAGCAGGATGGGACAGGGTTACCCTGAAGCTTTCTTT
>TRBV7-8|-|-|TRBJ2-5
CASSSMTLPQETQYF
TGTGCCAGCAGCTCCATGACTCTCCCCCAAGAGACCCAGTACTTC
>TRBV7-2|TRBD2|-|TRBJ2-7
CASSYSGSSEQYF
TGTGCCAGCAGTTATAGCGGGAGTAGCGAGCAGTACTTC
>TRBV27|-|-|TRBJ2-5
CASSFYGTQYF
TGTGCCAGCAGTTTTTATGGGACCCAGTACTTC
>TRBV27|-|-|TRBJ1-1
CASRRGGGLGNTEAFF
TGCGCCAGCAGACGAGGAGGGGGGCTTGGGAACACTGAAGCTTTCTTT
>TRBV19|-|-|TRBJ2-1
CASQDYYNEQFF
TGTGCCAGTCAAGACTACTACAATGAGCAGTTCTTC